The clone carrying this TCR beta chain occurred many times. Its antigen is not known. This entry belongs to a study of response to subunit inactivated influenza vaccine. Study observations and caveats: It was the authors' suggestion that each seasonal influenza vaccination recruits few new T cells.

The V and J ends lost 2 bases and 3 bases respectively, with 8 bases between them. The CDR3 runs to 13 residues. Germline V gives CDR1 MNHEY, CDR2 SVGEGT. Via MiXCR, TCRdb re-called the RT-PCR reads, giving one row per CDR3 protein. The sample lists about 540,000 distinct CDR3 sequences; 13% to 15% were seen once. The receptor was derived from a man between 50 and 59 years old who received an inactivated influenza vaccine. The V call is TRBV6-2 or TRBV6-3, the J call TRBJ2-7; D may correspond to TRBD1 or TRBD2 (5 bases each). Sequenced material: PBMCs from blood, taken 11 to 12 days after vaccination. The CDR3 nucleotides read TGTGCCAGCAGTTACGGGGCGGGCTACGAGCAGTACTTC. Encoded protein: CASSYGAGYEQYF.